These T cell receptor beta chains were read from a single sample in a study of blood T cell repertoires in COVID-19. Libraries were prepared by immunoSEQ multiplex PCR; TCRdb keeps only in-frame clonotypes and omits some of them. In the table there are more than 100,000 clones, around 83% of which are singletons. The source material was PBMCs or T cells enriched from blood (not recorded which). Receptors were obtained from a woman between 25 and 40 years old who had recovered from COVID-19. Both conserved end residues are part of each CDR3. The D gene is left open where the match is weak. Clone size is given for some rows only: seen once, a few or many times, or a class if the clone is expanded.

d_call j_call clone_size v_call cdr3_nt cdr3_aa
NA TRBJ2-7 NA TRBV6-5 TGTGCCAGCAGTTACGCGAAAAGCTCCTACGAGCAGTACTTC CASSYAKSSYEQYF
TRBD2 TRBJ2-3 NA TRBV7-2 TGTGCCAGCAGCTTGGGACTAGCGGGAGTAGATACGCAGTATTTT CASSLGLAGVDTQYF
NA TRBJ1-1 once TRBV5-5 TGTGCCAGCAGCTTGAGTAGGGGTGGGACTGAAGCTTTCTTT CASSLSRGGTEAFF
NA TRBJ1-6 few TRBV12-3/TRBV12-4 TGTGCCAGCAGTCTCCGCCGGGTTTCACCCCTCCACTTT CASSLRRVSPLHF
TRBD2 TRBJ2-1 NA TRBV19 TGTGCCAGTAGTATAGGGGGAACTAGCGGGAGGGATGAGCAGTTCTTC CASSIGGTSGRDEQFF
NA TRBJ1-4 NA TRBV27 TGTGCCAGCAGTTTATCGATTTCGGGGAGGGGTAAACTGTTTTTT CASSLSISGRGKLFF
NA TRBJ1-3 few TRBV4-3 TGCGCCAGCAGCCAAAGCAGGGCCTCACTCTCTGGAAACACCATATATTTT CASSQSRASLSGNTIYF
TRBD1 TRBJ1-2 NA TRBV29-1 TGCAGCGCGGACAGGGGCTATGGCTACACCTTC CSADRGYGYTF
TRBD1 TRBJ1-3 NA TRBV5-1 TGCGCCAGCAGCCCCGGGACAGCCTCTGGAAACACCATATATTTT CASSPGTASGNTIYF
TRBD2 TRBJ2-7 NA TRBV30 TGTGCCTGGACTCTCATACTAGCGACGGACGAGCAGTACTTC CAWTLILATDEQYF
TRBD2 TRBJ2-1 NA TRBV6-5 TGTGCCAGCAGCGCCCGACTAGCATATGAGCAGTTCTTC CASSARLAYEQFF
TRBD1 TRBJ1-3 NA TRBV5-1 TGCGCCAGCAGCTATTCCGGGACAGGGGGAAACACCATATATTTT CASSYSGTGGNTIYF
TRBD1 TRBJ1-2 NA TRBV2 TGTGCCAGCACCCCTACCCCCGGGACAGGGAATGGCTACACCTTC CASTPTPGTGNGYTF
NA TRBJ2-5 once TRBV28 TGTGCCAGCAGTTCACCCCTAGAGGAGACCCAGTACTTC CASSSPLEETQYF
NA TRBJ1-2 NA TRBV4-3 TGCGCCAGCGGGGGGGGGTTAAGTGGCTACACCTTC CASGGGLSGYTF
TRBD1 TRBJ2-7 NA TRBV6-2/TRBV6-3 TGTGCCAGCAGTTACGGGTTCAGGGACAGATCCTACGAGCAGTACTTC CASSYGFRDRSYEQYF